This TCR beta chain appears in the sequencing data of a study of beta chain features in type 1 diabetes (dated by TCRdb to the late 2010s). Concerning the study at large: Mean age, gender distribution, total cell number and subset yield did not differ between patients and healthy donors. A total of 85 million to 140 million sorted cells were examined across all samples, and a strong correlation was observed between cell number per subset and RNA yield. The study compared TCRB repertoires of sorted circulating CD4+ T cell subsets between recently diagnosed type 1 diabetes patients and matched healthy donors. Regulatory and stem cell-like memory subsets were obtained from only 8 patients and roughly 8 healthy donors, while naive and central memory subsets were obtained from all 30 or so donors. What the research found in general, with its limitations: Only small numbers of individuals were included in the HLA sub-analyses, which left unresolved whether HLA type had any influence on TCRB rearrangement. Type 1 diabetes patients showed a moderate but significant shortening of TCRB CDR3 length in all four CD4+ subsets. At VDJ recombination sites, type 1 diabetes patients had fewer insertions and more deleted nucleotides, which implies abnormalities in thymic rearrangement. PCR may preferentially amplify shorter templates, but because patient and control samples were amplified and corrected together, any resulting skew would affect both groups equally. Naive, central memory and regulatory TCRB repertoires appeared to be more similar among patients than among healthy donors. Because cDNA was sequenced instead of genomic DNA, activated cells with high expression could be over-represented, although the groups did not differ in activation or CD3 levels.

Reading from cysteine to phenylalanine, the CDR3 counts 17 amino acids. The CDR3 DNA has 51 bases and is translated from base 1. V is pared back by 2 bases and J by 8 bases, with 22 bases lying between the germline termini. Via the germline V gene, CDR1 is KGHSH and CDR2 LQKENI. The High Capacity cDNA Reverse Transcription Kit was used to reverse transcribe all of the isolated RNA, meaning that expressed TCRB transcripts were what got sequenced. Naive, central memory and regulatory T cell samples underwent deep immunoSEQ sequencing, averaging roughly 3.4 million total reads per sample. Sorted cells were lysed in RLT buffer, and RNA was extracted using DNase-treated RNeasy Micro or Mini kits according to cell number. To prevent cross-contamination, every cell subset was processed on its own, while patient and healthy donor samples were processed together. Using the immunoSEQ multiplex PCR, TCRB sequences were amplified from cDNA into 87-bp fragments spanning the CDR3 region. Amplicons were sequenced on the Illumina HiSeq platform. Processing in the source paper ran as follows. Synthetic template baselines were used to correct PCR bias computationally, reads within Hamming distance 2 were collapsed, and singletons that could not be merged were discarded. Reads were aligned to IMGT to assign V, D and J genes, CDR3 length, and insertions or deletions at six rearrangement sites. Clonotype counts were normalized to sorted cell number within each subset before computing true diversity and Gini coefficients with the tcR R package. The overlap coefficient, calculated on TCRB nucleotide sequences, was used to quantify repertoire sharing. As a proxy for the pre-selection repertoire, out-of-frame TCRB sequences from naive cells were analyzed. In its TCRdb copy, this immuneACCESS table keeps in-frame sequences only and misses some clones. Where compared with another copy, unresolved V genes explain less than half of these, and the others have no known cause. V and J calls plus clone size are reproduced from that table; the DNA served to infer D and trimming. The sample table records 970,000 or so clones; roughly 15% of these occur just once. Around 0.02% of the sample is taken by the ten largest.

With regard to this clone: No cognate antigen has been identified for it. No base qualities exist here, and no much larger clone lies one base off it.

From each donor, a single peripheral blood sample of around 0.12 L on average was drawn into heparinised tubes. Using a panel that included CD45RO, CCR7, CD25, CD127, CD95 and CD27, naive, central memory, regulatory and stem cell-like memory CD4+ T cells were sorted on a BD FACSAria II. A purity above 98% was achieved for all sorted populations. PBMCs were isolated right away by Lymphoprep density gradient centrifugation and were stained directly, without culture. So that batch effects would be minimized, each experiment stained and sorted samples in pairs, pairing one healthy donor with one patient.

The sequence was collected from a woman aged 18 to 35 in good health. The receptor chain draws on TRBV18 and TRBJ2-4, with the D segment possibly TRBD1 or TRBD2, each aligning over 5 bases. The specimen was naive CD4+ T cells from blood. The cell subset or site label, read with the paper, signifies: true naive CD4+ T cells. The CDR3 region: CASSPWVPGRGRDIQYF. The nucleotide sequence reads TGTGCCAGCTCACCATGGGTGCCAGGGAGAGGTAGAGACATTCAGTACTTC. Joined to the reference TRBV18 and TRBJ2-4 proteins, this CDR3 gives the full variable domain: NAGVMQNPRHLVRRRGQEARLRCSPMKGHSHVYWYRQLPEEGLKFMVYLQKENIIDESGMPKERFSAEFPKEGPSILRIQQVVRGDSAAYFCASSPWVPGRGRDIQYFGAGTRLSVL.